A selection of T cell receptor beta chains follows, all from one sample in a study of shared clonotypes between healthy human individuals. Profiling relied on immunoSEQ multiplex PCR, and the TCRdb table lists in-frame clones only, not all of them. In the table there are approximately 1,000,000 clones, approximately 77% of which are singletons. Sample: memory CD4+ T cells from PBMCs. The origin of the receptors is a man aged 18 to 29 in good health. Some clones in this sample may be carry-over from other donors' samples. CDR3s include the opening cysteine and the closing phenylalanine or tryptophan. D genes are given only for firm matches. Size values are once, few and many counts, or a class for expanded clones, and some rows have none.

v_gene	d_gene	j_gene	abundance	CDR3aa	CDR3nt
TRBV5-1	NA	TRBJ2-1	NA	CASSLEFGKEQFF	TGCGCCAGCAGCTTGGAGTTTGGGAAGGAGCAGTTCTTC
TRBV27	TRBD2	TRBJ2-7	NA	CASSLIFGAGGPGEQYF	TGTGCCAGCAGTTTAATCTTCGGAGCGGGAGGGCCTGGCGAGCAGTACTTC
TRBV4-1	NA	TRBJ1-5	NA	CASSGPQGGGGFSNQPQHF	TGCGCCAGCAGCGGCCCTCAGGGCGGCGGGGGGTTTAGCAATCAGCCCCAGCATTTT
TRBV28	NA	TRBJ2-7	NA	CASTPSSGQTYYEQYF	TGTGCCAGCACCCCCAGCTCCGGACAGACCTACTACGAGCAGTACTTC
TRBV5-6	TRBD1	TRBJ1-3	once	CASSAGTGPSGNTIYF	TGTGCCAGCAGCGCCGGGACAGGACCCTCTGGAAACACCATATATTTT
TRBV7-9	TRBD1	TRBJ2-1	NA	CASSTGQGHNEQFF	TGTGCCAGCAGCACGGGACAGGGGCACAATGAGCAGTTCTTC
TRBV14	TRBD2	TRBJ2-3	NA	CASSPSGRGPDTQYF	TGTGCCAGCAGCCCTAGCGGGAGGGGCCCAGATACGCAGTATTTT
TRBV19	NA	TRBJ1-3	NA	CASTPQGLLSGNTIYF	TGTGCCAGTACCCCACAGGGCCTTCTCTCTGGAAACACCATATATTTT
TRBV10-3	NA	TRBJ2-3	NA	CATRALNTDTQYF	TGTGCCACCCGGGCCCTTAACACAGATACGCAGTATTTT
TRBV6-1	TRBD1	TRBJ1-4	few	CASSDKYRQGGEKLFF	TGTGCCAGCAGTGATAAGTATCGGCAGGGGGGAGAAAAACTGTTTTTT
TRBV28	TRBD1	TRBJ2-5	NA	CASTIQGAETQYF	TGTGCCAGCACCATACAGGGGGCTGAGACCCAGTACTTC
TRBV14	NA	TRBJ1-5	NA	CASSQSSNQPQHF	TGTGCCAGCAGCCAGAGTAGCAATCAGCCCCAGCATTTT
TRBV5-4	TRBD2	TRBJ2-3	NA	CAMNAGGVVDTQYF	TGTGCCATGAACGCGGGGGGCGTAGTGGATACGCAGTATTTT
TRBV7-6	NA	TRBJ2-3	NA	CASSQRGGTDTQYF	TGTGCCAGCAGCCAAAGGGGTGGCACAGATACGCAGTATTTT
TRBV14	TRBD1	TRBJ1-2	NA	CASSQRTGRTYSGYTF	TGTGCCAGCAGCCAGAGGACAGGGAGAACCTATTCTGGCTACACCTTC
TRBV7-3	TRBD2	TRBJ2-5	few	CASSLFGTTQETQYF	TGTGCCAGCAGCTTATTTGGGACTACCCAAGAGACCCAGTACTTC
TRBV5-4	TRBD2	TRBJ2-3	NA	CASSRRGAGVTDTQYF	TGTGCCAGCAGCCGTCGAGGAGCGGGAGTCACAGATACGCAGTATTTT
TRBV30	NA	TRBJ2-7	once	CAWSDTSSEQYF	TGTGCCTGGAGTGACACTTCTTCCGAGCAGTACTTC
TRBV14	TRBD1	TRBJ2-1	few	CASSHIQGGSYNEQFF	TGTGCCAGCAGCCATATACAGGGGGGCTCCTACAATGAGCAGTTCTTC
TRBV4-1	TRBD1	TRBJ2-7	NA	CASSSPGQGASYEQYF	TGCGCCAGCAGCTCACCGGGACAGGGGGCTAGCTACGAGCAGTACTTC
TRBV6-1	TRBD1	TRBJ2-5	NA	CASSVLQQGPGETQYF	TGTGCCAGCAGTGTCCTCCAACAGGGGCCCGGAGAGACCCAGTACTTC
TRBV5-1	NA	TRBJ1-1	few	CASSGELNTEAFF	TGCGCCAGCAGCGGGGAACTGAACACTGAAGCTTTCTTT
TRBV10-1	TRBD1	TRBJ2-7	many	CASSPGTGGDEQYF	TGCGCCAGCAGTCCCGGGACAGGGGGCGACGAGCAGTACTTC
TRBV9	TRBD2	TRBJ2-1	NA	CASSPQAGGPSNEQFF	TGTGCCAGCAGCCCCCAAGCGGGAGGGCCCTCTAATGAGCAGTTCTTC
TRBV18	TRBD2	TRBJ2-1	NA	CASSRGLAGDYEQFF	TGTGCCAGCTCACGGGGCCTAGCGGGAGACTATGAGCAGTTCTTC
TRBV18	NA	TRBJ1-3	NA	CASSPRGLSGNTIYF	TGTGCCAGCTCACCGCGGGGCCTCTCTGGAAACACCATATATTTT
TRBV5-1	NA	TRBJ2-1	NA	CASSLGGTTNNEQFF	TGCGCCAGCAGCTTGGGCGGAACGACCAACAATGAGCAGTTCTTC
TRBV27	NA	TRBJ2-6	NA	CASTPSGGRPGANVLTF	TGTGCCAGCACTCCCTCCGGGGGCCGCCCTGGGGCCAACGTCCTGACTTTC
TRBV29-1	TRBD1	TRBJ2-1	NA	CSVQRDRGYNEQFF	TGCAGCGTTCAAAGGGACAGGGGCTACAATGAGCAGTTCTTC
TRBV4-1	NA	TRBJ1-3	NA	CASSQAPVGNSGNTIYF	TGCGCCAGCAGCCAAGCGCCGGTCGGGAACTCTGGAAACACCATATATTTT
TRBV6-6	TRBD2	TRBJ2-3	once	CASIESGTTDTQYF	TGTGCCAGCATCGAAAGCGGGACCACAGATACGCAGTATTTT
TRBV18	TRBD1	TRBJ1-2	NA	CASSERMGQGASTYGYTF	TGTGCCAGCTCGGAAAGAATGGGACAGGGGGCCAGCACCTATGGCTACACCTTC
TRBV30	NA	TRBJ1-6	few	CAWSVEGTPLHF	TGTGCCTGGAGTGTTGAGGGAACACCCCTCCACTTT
TRBV14	NA	TRBJ2-2	NA	CASSQVWKTGHQNTGELFF	TGTGCCAGCAGCCAAGTCTGGAAAACAGGGCACCAAAACACCGGGGAGCTGTTTTTT
TRBV6-5	TRBD2	TRBJ2-7	few	CASSPGLAGVHEQYF	TGTGCCAGCAGTCCTGGACTAGCGGGAGTTCACGAGCAGTACTTC
TRBV18	TRBD1	TRBJ1-5	NA	CASSPRTGLQPQHF	TGTGCCAGCTCACCACGGACAGGTTTGCAGCCCCAGCATTTT
TRBV6-1	NA	TRBJ2-3	NA	CASRGRGRSTDTQYF	TGTGCCAGCAGGGGTCGCGGTAGGAGCACAGATACGCAGTATTTT
TRBV2	TRBD1	TRBJ1-2	few	CASSESRQGARGYTF	TGTGCCAGCAGTGAATCTCGGCAGGGGGCGCGCGGCTACACCTTC
TRBV10-1	TRBD1	TRBJ1-4	NA	CASSESPGGEKLFF	TGCGCCAGCAGTGAGTCCCCAGGGGGCGAAAAACTGTTTTTT
TRBV27	TRBD1	TRBJ2-1	NA	CASSHRTGEDEQFF	TGTGCCAGCAGCCATAGGACAGGGGAGGATGAGCAGTTCTTC
TRBV7-8	TRBD2	TRBJ2-2	NA	CATHGRAPVTGELFF	TGTGCCACTCACGGGAGGGCCCCGGTCACCGGGGAGCTGTTTTTT
TRBV11-2	TRBD2	TRBJ2-7	NA	CASSFIQAGGPGEQYF	TGTGCCAGCAGCTTTATCCAAGCGGGAGGGCCAGGCGAGCAGTACTTC